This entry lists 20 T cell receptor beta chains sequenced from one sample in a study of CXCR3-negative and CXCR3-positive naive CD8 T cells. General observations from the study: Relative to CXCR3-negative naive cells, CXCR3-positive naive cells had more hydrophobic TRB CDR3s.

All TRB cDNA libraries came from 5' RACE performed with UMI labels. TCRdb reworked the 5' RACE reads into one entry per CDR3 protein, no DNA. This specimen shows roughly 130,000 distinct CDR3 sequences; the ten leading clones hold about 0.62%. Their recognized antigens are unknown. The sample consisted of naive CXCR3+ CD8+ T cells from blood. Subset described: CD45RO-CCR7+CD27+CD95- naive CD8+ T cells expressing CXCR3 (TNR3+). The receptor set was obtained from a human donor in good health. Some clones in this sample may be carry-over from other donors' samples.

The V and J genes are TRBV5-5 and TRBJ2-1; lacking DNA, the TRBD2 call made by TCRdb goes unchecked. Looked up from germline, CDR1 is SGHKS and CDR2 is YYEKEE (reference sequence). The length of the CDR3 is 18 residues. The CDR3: CASSGGLAGRGSYNEQFF.

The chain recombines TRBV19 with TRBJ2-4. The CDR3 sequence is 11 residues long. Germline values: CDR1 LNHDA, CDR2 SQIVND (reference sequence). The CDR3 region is CASKGLNIQYF.

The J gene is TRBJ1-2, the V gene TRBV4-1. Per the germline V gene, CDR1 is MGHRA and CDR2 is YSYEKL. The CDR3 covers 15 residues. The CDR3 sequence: CASSQEGRPNYGYTF.

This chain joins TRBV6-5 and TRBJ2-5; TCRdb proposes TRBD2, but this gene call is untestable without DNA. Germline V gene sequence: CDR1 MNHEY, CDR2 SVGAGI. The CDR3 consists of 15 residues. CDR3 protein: CASSSAGRAEETQYF.

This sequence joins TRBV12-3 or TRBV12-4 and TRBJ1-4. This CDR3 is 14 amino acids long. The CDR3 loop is CASSPYGRVEKLFF.

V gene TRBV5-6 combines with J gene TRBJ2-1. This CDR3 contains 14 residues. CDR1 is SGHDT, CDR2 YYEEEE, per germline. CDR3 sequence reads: CASSLGNSYNEQFF.

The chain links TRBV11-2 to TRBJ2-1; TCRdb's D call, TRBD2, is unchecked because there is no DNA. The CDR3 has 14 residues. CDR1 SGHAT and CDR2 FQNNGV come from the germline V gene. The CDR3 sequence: CASRGGASGTGQFF.

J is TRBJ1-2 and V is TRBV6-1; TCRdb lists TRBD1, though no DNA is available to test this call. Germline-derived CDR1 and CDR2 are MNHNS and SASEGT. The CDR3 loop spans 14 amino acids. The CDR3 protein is CASSADRTPYGYTF.

The CDR3 protein is CASSQGPGNTEAFF. V and J are TRBV4-1 and TRBJ1-1. The CDR3 has 14 residues. Germline lookup yields CDR1 MGHRA and CDR2 YSYEKL.

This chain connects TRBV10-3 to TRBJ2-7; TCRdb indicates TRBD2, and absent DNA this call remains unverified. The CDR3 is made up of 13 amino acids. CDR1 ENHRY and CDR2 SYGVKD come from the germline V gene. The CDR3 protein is CATSAAYSYEQYF.

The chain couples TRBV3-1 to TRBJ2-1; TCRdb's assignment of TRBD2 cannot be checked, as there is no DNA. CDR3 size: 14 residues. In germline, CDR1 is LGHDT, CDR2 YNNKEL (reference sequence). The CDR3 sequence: CASSPPGLANEQFF.

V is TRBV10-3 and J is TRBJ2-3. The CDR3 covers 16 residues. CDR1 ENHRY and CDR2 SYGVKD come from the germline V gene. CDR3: CAISEGESSVADTQYF.

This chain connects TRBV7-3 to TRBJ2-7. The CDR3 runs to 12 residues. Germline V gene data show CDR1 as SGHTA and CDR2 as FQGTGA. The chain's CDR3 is CASPGNSYEQYF.

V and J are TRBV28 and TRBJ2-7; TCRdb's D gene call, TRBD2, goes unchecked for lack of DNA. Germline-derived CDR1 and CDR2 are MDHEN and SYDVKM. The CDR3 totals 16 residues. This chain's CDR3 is CASSLWDSGVAYEQYF.

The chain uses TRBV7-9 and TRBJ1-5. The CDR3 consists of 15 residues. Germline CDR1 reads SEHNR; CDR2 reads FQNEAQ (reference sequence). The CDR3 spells CASSLDSISNQPQHF.

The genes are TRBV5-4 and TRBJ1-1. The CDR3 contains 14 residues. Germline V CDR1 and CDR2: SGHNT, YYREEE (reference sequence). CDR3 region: CASSPQDVDTEAFF.

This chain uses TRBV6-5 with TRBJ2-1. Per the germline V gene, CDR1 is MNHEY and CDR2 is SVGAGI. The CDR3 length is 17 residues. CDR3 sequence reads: CASSYLRTPGPYNEQFF.

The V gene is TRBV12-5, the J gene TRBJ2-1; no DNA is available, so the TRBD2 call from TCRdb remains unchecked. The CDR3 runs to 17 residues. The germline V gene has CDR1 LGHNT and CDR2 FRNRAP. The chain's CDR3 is CASGLVILAGEGNEQFF. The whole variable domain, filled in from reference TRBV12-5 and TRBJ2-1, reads DARVTQTPRHKVTEMGQEVTMRCQPILGHNTVFWYRQTMMQGLELLAYFRNRAPLDDSGMPKDRFSAEMPDATLATLKIQPSEPRDSAVYFCASGLVILAGEGNEQFFGPGTRLTVL.

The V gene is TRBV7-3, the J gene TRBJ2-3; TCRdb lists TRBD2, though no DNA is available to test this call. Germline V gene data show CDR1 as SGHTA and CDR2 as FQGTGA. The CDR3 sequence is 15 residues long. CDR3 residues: CASSSAGMGTDTQYF. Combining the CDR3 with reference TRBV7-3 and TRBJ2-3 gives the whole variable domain GAGVSQTPSNKVTEKGKYVELRCDPISGHTALYWYRQSLGQGPEFLIYFQGTGAADDSGLPNDRFFAVRPEGSVSTLKIQRTERGDSAVYLCASSSAGMGTDTQYFGPGTRLTVL.

This CDR3 is CASSSILGGHYEQYF. V and J are TRBV7-2 and TRBJ2-7; no DNA is available, so the TRBD1 call from TCRdb remains unchecked. Germline V gene lookup returns CDR1 SGHTA and CDR2 FQGNSA. CDR3 size: 15 residues.